These 21 T cell receptor beta chains were sequenced from one sample in a study of identical twins. A single record per CDR3 protein comes from TCRdb applying MiXCR to the 5' RACE reads. Of roughly 260,000 distinct CDR3 sequences listed, around 15% were seen once; the top ten hold about 9%. The sample was memory (CD45RO+) T cells sorted from blood. The receptors were gathered from a woman under 30 in good health.

This clonotype was detected only a few times. V gene TRBV20-1 combines with J gene TRBJ1-2; possibly TRBD1 for D (6 bases). The CDR3 has 16 residues. CDR1 is DFQATT, CDR2 SNEGSKA, per germline (reference sequence). V lost 3 bases to trimming and J lost 5 bases, with 22 bases between them. CDR3 in DNA: TGCAGTGCTAGTAATAATGGCGCGGGGGGCCGATATGGCTACACCTTC. Its translation is CSASNNGAGGRYGYTF.

The chain couples TRBV9 to TRBJ2-1; D not resolved. The CDR3 extends over 11 amino acids. Germline V lookup: CDR1 SGDLS, CDR2 YYNGEE. Deletions cut 0 bases from V and 9 bases from J, with 4 bases between. CDR3 sequence reads: CASSVASEQFF. As DNA, the CDR3 is TGTGCCAGCAGCGTAGCGAGTGAGCAGTTCTTC. Using reference TRBV9 and TRBJ2-1 for the parts outside the CDR3, the full variable domain is DSGVTQTPKHLITATGQRVTLRCSPRSGDLSVYWYQQSLDQGLQFLIQYYNGEERAKGNILERFSAQQFPDLHSELNLSSLELGDSALYFCASSVASEQFFGPGTRLTVL.

CDR3: CASSAEALAGGTDTQYF. Here the CDR3 DNA reads TGTGCCAGCAGCGCCGAAGCACTAGCGGGAGGCACAGATACGCAGTATTTT. The rearrangement links TRBV7-2 to TRBJ2-3; TRBD2 agrees at 11 bases. The CDR3 runs 17 residues. Trimming at V came to 5 bases and at J to 1 base, leaving 8 bases not matched to a gene. Germline V gene lookup returns CDR1 SGHTA and CDR2 FQGNSA.

This chain uses TRBV12-3 or TRBV12-4 with TRBJ1-1, with a tentative D call TRBD1 (5 bases). V lost 6 bases, J lost 11 bases, and 22 bases lay in between. CDR3 length equals 14 residues. CDR3 DNA sequence: TGTGCCAGCAGGCTCGGAGGCACCCCTGGGGGTGCTTTCTTT. Amino acid sequence: CASRLGGTPGGAFF.

The chain carries TRBV6-2 or TRBV6-3 and TRBJ2-5; D is perhaps TRBD2 (6 bases). CDR3 length: 18 residues. CDR1 is MNHEY, CDR2 SVGEGT, per germline. The ends were cut back, 6 bases at V and 1 base at J, with 24 bases in the middle. The CDR3 loop is CASSPLRHSGRPQETQYF. The CDR3 coding sequence is TGTGCCAGCAGCCCCCTCCGCCATAGTGGGAGGCCCCAAGAGACCCAGTACTTC.

V usage is TRBV6-1 and J usage is TRBJ2-7; 8 positions match TRBD1. This CDR3 region has 14 residues. V was pared by 6 bases and J by 0 bases, with 4 bases of the junction left unmatched. The V gene's germline CDR1 is MNHNS and CDR2 SASEGT. The CDR3 protein is CASRGQVTSYEQYF. CDR3 nucleotides: TGTGCCAGCAGGGGACAGGTGACCTCCTACGAGCAGTACTTC.

The chain uses TRBV5-1 and TRBJ2-2; 9 bases agree with TRBD2. CDR3 size: 15 residues. J was trimmed by 3 bases and V by 4 bases; bases with no gene match: 4. Germline V gene data show CDR1 as SGHRS and CDR2 as YFSETQ. CDR3 DNA: TGCGCCAGCAGCCAGACTAGCGGATACACCGGGGAGCTGTTTTTT. It codes for CASSQTSGYTGELFF.

The V gene is TRBV3-1, the J gene TRBJ1-5; no firm D call. There are 13 residues in the CDR3. The germline V gene has CDR1 LGHDT and CDR2 YNNKEL (reference sequence). Trimming pared 3 bases from V and 7 bases from J, leaving 10 bases between. CDR3 nucleotide sequence: TGTGCCAGCAGCCAGGGAAACGGGCAGCCCCAGCATTTT. Translation gives CASSQGNGQPQHF.

This clonotype has a handful of counts. This chain uses TRBV10-2 with TRBJ2-3; TRBD1 matches 9 bases. The CDR3 covers 15 residues. The germline V gene has CDR1 WSHSY and CDR2 SAAADI. Trimming cost V 6 bases and J 1 base; bases outside gene matches: 5. The CDR3 loop reads CASRDRDRGTDTQYF. In DNA form, the CDR3 reads TGCGCCAGCAGGGACCGGGACAGGGGCACAGATACGCAGTATTTT.

The chain employs TRBV20-1 and TRBJ2-1, with D perhaps matching TRBD1 or TRBD2 (5 bases each). Per germline, CDR1 DFQATT and CDR2 SNEGSKA (reference sequence). V was cut by 6 bases and J by 1 base, with 19 bases left in between. The CDR3 has 16 amino acids. This CDR3 reads CSARIPGARSYNEQFF. CDR3 in DNA: TGCAGTGCGAGGATCCCCGGGGCCAGGTCCTACAATGAGCAGTTCTTC.

This rearrangement joins TRBV11-2 to TRBJ2-7, with 10 positions matching TRBD1. With 0 bases clipped from V and 5 bases from J, the junction kept 7 bases outside the gene matches. Germline-derived CDR1 and CDR2 are SGHAT and FQNNGV. The CDR3 runs to 16 residues. CDR3 loop: CASSLEGQGVFNEQYF. The CDR3 nucleotides are TGTGCCAGCAGCTTAGAAGGACAGGGGGTTTTCAACGAGCAGTACTTC.

This clonotype has only a few counts. The chain combines TRBV6-1 with TRBJ1-5, with unresolved D. CDR1 and CDR2 (germline): MNHNS, SASEGT. This CDR3 is built from 14 residues. V was cut by 7 bases and J by 2 bases, with 12 bases left in between. CDR3 residues: CASTPFLGNQPQHF. The CDR3 nucleotides read TGTGCCAGCACCCCGTTCCTCGGCAATCAGCCCCAGCATTTT.

This clonotype was seen more than once but under ten times. The rearrangement uses TRBV20-1 and TRBJ2-7; no clear D gene. The CDR3 sequence is 13 residues long. The V gene's germline CDR1 is DFQATT and CDR2 SNEGSKA (reference sequence). The CDR3 DNA reads TGCAGGGCGAAATCCATGACTCGGAACGAGCAGTACTTC. It specifies CRAKSMTRNEQYF.

There are a few counts of this clonotype. The rearrangement joins TRBV11-2 to TRBJ1-1; unclear D gene. The CDR3 runs to 13 residues. Trimming pared 4 bases from V and 5 bases from J, leaving 11 bases between. Germline V CDR1 and CDR2: SGHAT, FQNNGV. The CDR3 DNA sequence: TGTGCCAGCAGCTCCCCCCAGAGTACTGAAGCTTTCTTT. Translated, it gives CASSSPQSTEAFF.

The CDR3 sequence is CASSIWGNTEAFF. CDR3 bases: TGTGCCAGTAGTATATGGGGGAACACTGAAGCTTTCTTT. J is TRBJ1-1 and V is TRBV19; D remains ambiguous. Trimming cost V 2 bases and J 1 base, with 5 bases left between them. CDR1 LNHDA and CDR2 SQIVND come from the germline V gene (reference sequence). The CDR3 contains 13 residues.

The chain joins TRBV12-3 or TRBV12-4 to TRBJ2-7, with 9 bases aligning to TRBD1. This CDR3 comprises 17 residues. Unmatched junction bases numbered 12, after V lost 6 bases and J lost 0 bases. CDR3 loop: CASRLISGTGPSYEQYF. CDR3 nucleotide sequence: TGTGCCAGCAGACTTATTTCCGGGACAGGGCCCTCCTACGAGCAGTACTTC.

This chain uses TRBV27 with TRBJ2-3; D may be TRBD1 or TRBD2 (6 bases each). V was pared by 6 bases and J by 1 base, with 17 bases between. The germline V gene encodes CDR1 MNHEY and CDR2 SMNVEV (reference sequence). The CDR3 is 16 residues long. CDR3 coding DNA: TGTGCCAGCAGACGAAATGGGGGGCTGCGCACAGATACGCAGTATTTT. Protein: CASRRNGGLRTDTQYF.

CDR3 loop: CASSPPGTSGNNEQFF. The CDR3 DNA follows: TGTGCCAGCTCACCACCTGGGACTAGCGGTAACAATGAGCAGTTCTTC. The V and J genes are TRBV18 and TRBJ2-1; TRBD2 agrees at 11 bases. Germline V lookup: CDR1 KGHSH, CDR2 LQKENI. After removal of 0 bases from V and 5 bases from J, the junction contained 3 bases not matched to a gene. The CDR3 is 16 amino acids.

The rearrangement links TRBV20-1 to TRBJ2-7; D is undetermined. Germline CDR1 DFQATT, CDR2 SNEGSKA (reference sequence). The CDR3 extends over 11 amino acids. Trimming shortened V by 1 base and J by 5 bases, and 6 bases separated the two germline ends. CDR3 DNA sequence: TGCAGTGCTAGAGGTCAGGACGAGCAGTACTTC. Amino acids: CSARGQDEQYF.

This clonotype was recorded a few times. The chain recombines TRBV10-3 with TRBJ1-2; D is uncertain. Trimming removed 0 bases from V and 3 bases from J, with 8 bases in between. The CDR3 sequence is 14 residues long. CDR1 and CDR2 (germline): ENHRY, SYGVKD. CDR3 amino acids: CAISESTSDYGYTF. CDR3 DNA sequence: TGTGCCATCAGTGAGTCGACCTCGGACTATGGCTACACCTTC.

This clonotype appeared a few times. This chain links TRBV6-5 with TRBJ1-5; D not resolved. This CDR3 is built from 14 residues. The germline CDR1 and CDR2 sequences are MNHEY and SVGAGI. V was trimmed by 7 bases and J by 0 bases, leaving 10 bases between them. The CDR3 here is CASIKANSNQPQHF. Here the CDR3 DNA reads TGTGCCAGCATTAAGGCTAATAGCAATCAGCCCCAGCATTTT.